This T cell receptor (beta chain) emerged from a study of blood T cell repertoires in COVID-19. Study details: The United States, Italy and Spain provided the acute and convalescent COVID-19 samples. Sample material is recorded as cDNA or gDNA derived from T cells, B-cell-depleted T cells, or PBMCs.

In the original processing: It was from reference gene primer amplification that nucleated cell counts were estimated. Assay: immunoSEQ multiplex PCR; the TCRdb copy retains only in-frame clones and omits some. Clone size and the V and J calls come from that table; the DNA yielded D and trimming. This table has about 49,000 clones, 93% appearing once. Germline V lookup: CDR1 KGHSH, CDR2 LQKENI. Deletions cut 3 bases from V and 0 bases from J, with 12 bases between. The CDR3 has 17 residues. During active infection, Seattle patients enrolled and were then monitored through disease. The sample taken for sequencing was peripheral blood. This TCR derives from a man aged 55 to 70 with COVID-19, enrolled during active disease. J is TRBJ2-6 and V is TRBV18, with a weak D call TRBD1 (6 bases). The CDR3 here is CASSPLAQGSGANVLTF. The CDR3 nucleotides read TGTGCCAGCTCACCTTTAGCACAGGGCTCTGGGGCCAACGTCCTGACTTTC.